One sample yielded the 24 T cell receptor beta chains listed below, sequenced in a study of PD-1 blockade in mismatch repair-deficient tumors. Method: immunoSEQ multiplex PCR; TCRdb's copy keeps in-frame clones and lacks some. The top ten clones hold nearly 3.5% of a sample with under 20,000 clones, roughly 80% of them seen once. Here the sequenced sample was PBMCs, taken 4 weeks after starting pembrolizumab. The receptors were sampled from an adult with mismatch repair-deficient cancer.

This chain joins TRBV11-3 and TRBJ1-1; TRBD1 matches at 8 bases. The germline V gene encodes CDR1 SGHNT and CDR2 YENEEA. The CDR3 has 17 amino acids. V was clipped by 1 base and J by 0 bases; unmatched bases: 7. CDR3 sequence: CASSLAGGSFMNTEAFF. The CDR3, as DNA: TGTGCCAGCAGCTTAGCAGGGGGCTCCTTTATGAACACTGAAGCTTTCTTT.

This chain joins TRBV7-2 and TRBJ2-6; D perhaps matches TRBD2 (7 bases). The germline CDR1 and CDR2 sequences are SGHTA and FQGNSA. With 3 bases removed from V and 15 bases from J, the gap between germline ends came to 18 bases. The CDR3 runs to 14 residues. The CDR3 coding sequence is TGTGCCAGCAGCTTTGGGGGGGCCCAAAAAGACCTGACTTTC. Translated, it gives CASSFGGAQKDLTF.

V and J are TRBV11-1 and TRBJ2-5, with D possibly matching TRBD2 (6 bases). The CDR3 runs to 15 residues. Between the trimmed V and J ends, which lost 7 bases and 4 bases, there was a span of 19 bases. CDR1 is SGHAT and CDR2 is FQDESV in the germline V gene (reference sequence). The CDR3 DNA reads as TGTGCCAGCAACCCAACCCGGGAGAGGGGAGAGACCCAGTACTTC. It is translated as CASNPTRERGETQYF.

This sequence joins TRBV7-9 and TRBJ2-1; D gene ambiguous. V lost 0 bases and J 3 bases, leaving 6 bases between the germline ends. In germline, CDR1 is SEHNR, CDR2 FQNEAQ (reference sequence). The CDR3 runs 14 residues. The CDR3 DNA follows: TGTGCCAGCAGCTTAGCACTCCTCTACAATGAGCAGTTCTTC. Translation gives CASSLALLYNEQFF.

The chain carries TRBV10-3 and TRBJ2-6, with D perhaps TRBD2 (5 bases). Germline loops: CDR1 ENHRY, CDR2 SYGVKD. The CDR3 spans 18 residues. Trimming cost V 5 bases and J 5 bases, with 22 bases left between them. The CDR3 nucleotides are TGTGCCATCAGTTTCGCGGGCTGTATACAAAGTCGGGCCAACGTCCTGACTTTC. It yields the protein CAISFAGCIQSRANVLTF.

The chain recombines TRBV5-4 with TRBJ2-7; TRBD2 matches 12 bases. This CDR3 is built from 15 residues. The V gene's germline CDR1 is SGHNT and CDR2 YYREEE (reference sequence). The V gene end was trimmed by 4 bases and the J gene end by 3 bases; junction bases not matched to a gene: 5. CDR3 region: CASSRGLAGIYEQYF. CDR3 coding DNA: TGTGCCAGCAGCCGCGGACTAGCGGGGATCTACGAGCAGTACTTC.

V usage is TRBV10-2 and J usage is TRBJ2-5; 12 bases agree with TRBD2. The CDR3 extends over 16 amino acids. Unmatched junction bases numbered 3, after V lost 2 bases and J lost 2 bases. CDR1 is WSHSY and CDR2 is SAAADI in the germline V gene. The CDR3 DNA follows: TGCGCCAGCAGTGAGGCCCTAGCGGGAGGGCAAGAGACCCAGTACTTC. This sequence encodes CASSEALAGGQETQYF.

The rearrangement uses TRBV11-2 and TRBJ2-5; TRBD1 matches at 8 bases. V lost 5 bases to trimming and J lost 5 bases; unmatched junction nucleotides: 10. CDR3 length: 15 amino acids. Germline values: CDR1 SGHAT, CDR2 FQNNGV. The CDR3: CASSQRQGRMETQYF. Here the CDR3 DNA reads TGTGCCAGCAGCCAGCGACAGGGGCGTATGGAGACCCAGTACTTC.

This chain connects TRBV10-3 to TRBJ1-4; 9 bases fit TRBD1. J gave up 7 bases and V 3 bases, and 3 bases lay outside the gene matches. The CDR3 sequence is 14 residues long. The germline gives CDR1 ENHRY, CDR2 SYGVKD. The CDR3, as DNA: TGTGCCATCAGTGAACAGGGGGCTAGTGAAAAACTGTTTTTT. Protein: CAISEQGASEKLFF.

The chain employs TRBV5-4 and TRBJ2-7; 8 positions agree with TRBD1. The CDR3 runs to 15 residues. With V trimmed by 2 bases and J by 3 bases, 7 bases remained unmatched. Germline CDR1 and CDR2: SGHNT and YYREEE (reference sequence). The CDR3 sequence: CASSFESGGDYEQYF. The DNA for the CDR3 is TGTGCCAGCAGCTTTGAGTCAGGGGGCGACTACGAGCAGTACTTC.

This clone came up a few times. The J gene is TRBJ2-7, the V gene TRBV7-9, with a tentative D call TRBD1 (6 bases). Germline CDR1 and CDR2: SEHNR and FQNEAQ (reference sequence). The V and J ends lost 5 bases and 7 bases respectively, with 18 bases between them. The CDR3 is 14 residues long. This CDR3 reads CASSPLDSAREQYF. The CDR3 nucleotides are TGTGCCAGCAGCCCCTTGGACAGTGCGCGAGAGCAGTACTTC.

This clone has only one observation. Written as DNA, the CDR3 is TGTGCCAGCAGCGTTTTAGGACTAGCGGGAGGGCACAATGAGCAGTTCTTC. Residues: CASSVLGLAGGHNEQFF. V usage is TRBV9 and J usage is TRBJ2-1, with TRBD2 matching 15 bases. The junction had 5 bases not matched to a gene; V was cut back by 2 bases and J by 5 bases. CDR3 length: 17 residues. Germline V gives CDR1 SGDLS, CDR2 YYNGEE.

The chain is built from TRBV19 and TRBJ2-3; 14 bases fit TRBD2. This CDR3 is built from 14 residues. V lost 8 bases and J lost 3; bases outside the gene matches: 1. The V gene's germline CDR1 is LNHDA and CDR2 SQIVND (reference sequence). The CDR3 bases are TGTGCCAGTCGACTAGCGGGAGGGACAGATACGCAGTATTTT. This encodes CASRLAGGTDTQYF.

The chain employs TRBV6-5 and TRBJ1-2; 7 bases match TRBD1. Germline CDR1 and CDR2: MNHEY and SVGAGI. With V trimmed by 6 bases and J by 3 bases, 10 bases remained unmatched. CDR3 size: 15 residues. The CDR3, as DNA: TGTGCCAGCAGCTTCCGACAGGGCAGGGACTATGGCTACACCTTC. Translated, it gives CASSFRQGRDYGYTF.

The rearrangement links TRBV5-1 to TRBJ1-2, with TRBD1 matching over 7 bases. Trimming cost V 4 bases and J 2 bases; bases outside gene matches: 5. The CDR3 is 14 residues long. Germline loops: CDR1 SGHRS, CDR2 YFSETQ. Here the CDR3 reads CASSQKTGNYGYTF. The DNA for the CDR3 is TGCGCCAGCAGCCAGAAGACAGGGAACTATGGCTACACCTTC.

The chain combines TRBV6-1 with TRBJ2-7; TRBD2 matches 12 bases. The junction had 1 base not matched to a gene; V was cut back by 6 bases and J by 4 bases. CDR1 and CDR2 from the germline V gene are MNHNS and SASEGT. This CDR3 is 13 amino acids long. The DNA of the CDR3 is TGTGCCAGCAGGACTAGCGGGAGTTACGAGCAGTACTTC. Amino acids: CASRTSGSYEQYF.

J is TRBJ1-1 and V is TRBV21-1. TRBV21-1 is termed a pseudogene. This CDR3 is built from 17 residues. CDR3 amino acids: CASSKVLVRAGREKAFF. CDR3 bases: TGTGCCAGCAGCAAAGTATTGGTAAGGGCGGGGCGGGAGAAAGCTTTCTTT.

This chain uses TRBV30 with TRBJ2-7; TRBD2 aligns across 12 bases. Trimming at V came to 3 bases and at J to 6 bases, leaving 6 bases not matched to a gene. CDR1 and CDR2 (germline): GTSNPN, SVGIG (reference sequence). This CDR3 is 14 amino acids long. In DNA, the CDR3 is TGTGCCTGGAGCCCACCGGGACTAGCGGGCGAGCAGTACTTC. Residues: CAWSPPGLAGEQYF.

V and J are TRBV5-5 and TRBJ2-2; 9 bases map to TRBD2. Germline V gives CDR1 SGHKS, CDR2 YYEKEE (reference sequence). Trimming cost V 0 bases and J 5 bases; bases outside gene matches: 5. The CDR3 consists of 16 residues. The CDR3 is CASSLAREGRTGELFF. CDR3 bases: TGTGCCAGCAGCTTGGCGCGGGAGGGCCGTACCGGGGAGCTGTTTTTT. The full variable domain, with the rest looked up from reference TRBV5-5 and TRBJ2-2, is DAGVTQSPTHLIKTRGQQVTLRCSPISGHKSVSWYQQVLGQGPQFIFQYYEKEERGRGNFPDRFSARQFPNYSSELNVNALLLGDSALYLCASSLAREGRTGELFFGEGSRLTVL.

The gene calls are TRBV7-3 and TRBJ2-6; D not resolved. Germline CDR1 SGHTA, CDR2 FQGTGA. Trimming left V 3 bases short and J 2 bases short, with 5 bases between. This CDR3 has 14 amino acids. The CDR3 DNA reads TGTGCCAGCAGCTTTGCTACTGGGGCCAACGTCCTGACTTTC. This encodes CASSFATGANVLTF.

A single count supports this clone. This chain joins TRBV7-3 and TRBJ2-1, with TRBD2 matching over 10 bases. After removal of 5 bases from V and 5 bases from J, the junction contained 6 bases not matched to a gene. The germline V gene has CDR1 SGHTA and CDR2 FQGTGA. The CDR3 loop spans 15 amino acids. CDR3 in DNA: TGTGCCAGCAGCCAAGCGGGAGGGGGTGACAATGAGCAGTTCTTC. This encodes CASSQAGGGDNEQFF.

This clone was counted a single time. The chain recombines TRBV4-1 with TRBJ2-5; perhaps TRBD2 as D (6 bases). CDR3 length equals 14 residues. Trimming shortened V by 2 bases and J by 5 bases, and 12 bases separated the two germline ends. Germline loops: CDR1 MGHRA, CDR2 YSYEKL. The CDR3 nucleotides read TGCGCCAGCAGCCAATGGGCGGGAAGGGAGACCCAGTACTTC. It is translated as CASSQWAGRETQYF.

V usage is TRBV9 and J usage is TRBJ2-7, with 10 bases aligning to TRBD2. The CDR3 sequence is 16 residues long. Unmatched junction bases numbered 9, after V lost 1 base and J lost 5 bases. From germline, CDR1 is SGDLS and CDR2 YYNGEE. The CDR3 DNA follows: TGTGCCAGCAGCGTAAGGTCTAGCGGGAGTATCGACGAGCAGTACTTC. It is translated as CASSVRSSGSIDEQYF.

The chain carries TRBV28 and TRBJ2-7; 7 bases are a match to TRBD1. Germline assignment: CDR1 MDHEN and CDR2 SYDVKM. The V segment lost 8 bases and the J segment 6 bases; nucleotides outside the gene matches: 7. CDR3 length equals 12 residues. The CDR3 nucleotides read TGTGCCAGCGGGGCGAGGGGGCGCGAGCAGTACTTC. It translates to CASGARGREQYF.